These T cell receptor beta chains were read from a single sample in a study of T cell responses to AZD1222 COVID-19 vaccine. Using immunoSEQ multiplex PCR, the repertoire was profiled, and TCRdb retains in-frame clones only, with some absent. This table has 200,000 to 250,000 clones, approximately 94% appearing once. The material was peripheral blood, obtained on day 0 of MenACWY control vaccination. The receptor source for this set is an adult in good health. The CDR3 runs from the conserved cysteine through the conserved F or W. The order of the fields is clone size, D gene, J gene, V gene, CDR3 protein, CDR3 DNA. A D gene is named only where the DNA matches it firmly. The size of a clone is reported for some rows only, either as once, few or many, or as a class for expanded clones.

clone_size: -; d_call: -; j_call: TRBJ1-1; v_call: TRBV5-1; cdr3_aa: CASSPVEVAIGAFF; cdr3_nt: TGCGCCAGCAGCCCGGTTGAGGTGGCAATCGGAGCTTTCTTT
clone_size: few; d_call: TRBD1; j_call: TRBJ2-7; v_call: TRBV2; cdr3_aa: CASSEQGSPYEQYF; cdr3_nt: TGTGCCAGCAGCGAACAGGGGTCCCCCTACGAGCAGTACTTC
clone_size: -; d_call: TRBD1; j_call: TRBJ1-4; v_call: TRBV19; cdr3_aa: CASSTGQGKGEKLFF; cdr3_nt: TGTGCCAGTAGCACTGGACAGGGCAAGGGTGAAAAACTGTTTTTT
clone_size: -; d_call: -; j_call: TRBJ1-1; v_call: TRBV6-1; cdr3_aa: CASSERFENTEAFF; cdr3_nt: TGTGCCAGCAGTGAACGGTTCGAGAACACTGAAGCTTTCTTT
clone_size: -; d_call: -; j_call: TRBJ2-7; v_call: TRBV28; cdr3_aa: CASSSAGTGLYEQYF; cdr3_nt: TGTGCCAGCAGTTCGGCCGGGACGGGACTCTACGAGCAGTACTTC
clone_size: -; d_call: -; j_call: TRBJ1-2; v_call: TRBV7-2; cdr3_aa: CASSLAIGQLNFYGYTF; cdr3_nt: TGTGCCAGCAGCTTAGCGATCGGACAGCTAAATTTCTATGGCTACACCTTC
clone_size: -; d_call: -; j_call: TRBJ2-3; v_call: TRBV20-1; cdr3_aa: CSASVLNTDTQYF; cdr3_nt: TGCAGTGCTAGTGTTCTAAATACAGATACGCAGTATTTT
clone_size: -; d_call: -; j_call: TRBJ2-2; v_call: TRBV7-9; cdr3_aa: CASKRADGHTGELFF; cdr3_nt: TGTGCCAGCAAGAGGGCCGACGGACACACCGGGGAGCTGTTTTTT
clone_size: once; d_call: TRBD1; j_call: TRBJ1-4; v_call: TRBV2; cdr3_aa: CASSDRTGEEKLFF; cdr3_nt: TGTGCCAGCAGTGATCGGACAGGGGAGGAAAAACTGTTTTTT
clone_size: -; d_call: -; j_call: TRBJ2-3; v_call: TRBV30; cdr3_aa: CAWSDWTENTQYF; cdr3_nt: TGTGCCTGGAGTGACTGGACAGAAAATACGCAGTATTTT
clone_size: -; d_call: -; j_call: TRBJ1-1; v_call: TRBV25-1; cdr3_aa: CASTGTLNTEAFF; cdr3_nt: TGTGCCAGCACCGGGACCCTGAACACTGAAGCTTTCTTT
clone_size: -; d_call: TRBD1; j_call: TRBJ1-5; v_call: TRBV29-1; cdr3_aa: CSVADRGQPQHF; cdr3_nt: TGCAGCGTTGCTGACAGGGGACAGCCCCAGCATTTT
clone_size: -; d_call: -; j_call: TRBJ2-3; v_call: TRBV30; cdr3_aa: CAWSPSGTDTQYF; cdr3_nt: TGTGCCTGGAGTCCCTCCGGCACAGATACGCAGTATTTT
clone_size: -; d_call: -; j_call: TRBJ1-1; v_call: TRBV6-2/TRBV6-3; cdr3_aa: CASSYSTPIGNTEAFF; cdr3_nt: TGTGCCAGCAGTTACTCGACTCCGATAGGGAACACTGAAGCTTTCTTT
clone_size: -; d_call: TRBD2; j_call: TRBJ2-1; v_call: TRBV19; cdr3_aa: CASTHSGGAHEQFF; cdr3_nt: TGTGCCAGTACTCATAGCGGGGGGGCCCATGAGCAGTTCTTC
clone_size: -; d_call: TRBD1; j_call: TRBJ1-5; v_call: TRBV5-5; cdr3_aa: CASSQPGQGDQPQHF; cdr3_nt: TGTGCCAGCAGCCAACCGGGACAGGGCGATCAGCCCCAGCATTTT
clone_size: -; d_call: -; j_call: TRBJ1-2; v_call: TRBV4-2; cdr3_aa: CASSQDPGREYGYTF; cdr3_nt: TGTGCCAGCAGCCAAGACCCAGGGAGGGAATATGGCTACACCTTC
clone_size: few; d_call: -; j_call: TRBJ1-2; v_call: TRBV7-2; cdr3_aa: CASSLVSSQGHGYTF; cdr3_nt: TGTGCCAGCAGCTTAGTATCGAGTCAGGGGCATGGCTACACCTTC
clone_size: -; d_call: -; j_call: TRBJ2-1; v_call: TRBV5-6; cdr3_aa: CASSDYNEQFF; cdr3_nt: TGTGCCAGCAGCGACTACAATGAGCAGTTCTTC
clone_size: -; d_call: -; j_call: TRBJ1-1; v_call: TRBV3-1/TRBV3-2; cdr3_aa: CASKSAINTEAFF; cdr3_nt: TGTGCCAGCAAGAGCGCAATAAACACTGAAGCTTTCTTT
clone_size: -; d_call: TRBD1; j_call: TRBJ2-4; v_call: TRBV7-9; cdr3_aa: CASSLGQARNIQYF; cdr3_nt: TGTGCCAGCAGCTTGGGACAGGCGAGAAACATTCAGTACTTC
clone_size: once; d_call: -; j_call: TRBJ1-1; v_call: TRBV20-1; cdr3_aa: CSASSGNRDIEAFF; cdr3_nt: TGCAGTGCTAGTTCGGGTAACAGGGATATAGAAGCTTTCTTT
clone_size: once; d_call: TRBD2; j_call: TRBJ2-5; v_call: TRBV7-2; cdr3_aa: CASSNTAGGHRGTQYF; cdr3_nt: TGTGCCAGCAGCAATACAGCGGGGGGGCACAGGGGGACCCAGTACTTC
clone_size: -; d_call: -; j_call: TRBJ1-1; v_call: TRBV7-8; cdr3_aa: CASSYTGRSTEAFF; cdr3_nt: TGTGCCAGCAGCTACACAGGGCGAAGCACTGAAGCTTTCTTT
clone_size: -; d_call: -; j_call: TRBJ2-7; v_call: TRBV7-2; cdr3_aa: CASSVTYEQYF; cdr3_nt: TGTGCCAGCAGCGTAACCTACGAGCAGTACTTC
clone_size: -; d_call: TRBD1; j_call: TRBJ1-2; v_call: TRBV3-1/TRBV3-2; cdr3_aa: CASSQGQGARGYTF; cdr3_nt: TGTGCCAGCAGCCAAGGACAGGGGGCCAGAGGCTACACCTTC
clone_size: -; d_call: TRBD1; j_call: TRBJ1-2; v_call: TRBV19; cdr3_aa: CASSIVPGQGNGYTF; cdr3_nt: TGTGCCAGTAGTATAGTCCCCGGACAGGGGAATGGCTACACCTTC
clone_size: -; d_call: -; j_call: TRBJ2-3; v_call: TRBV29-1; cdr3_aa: CSGGTAPTDTQYF; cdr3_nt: TGCAGCGGTGGGACCGCGCCTACAGATACGCAGTATTTT
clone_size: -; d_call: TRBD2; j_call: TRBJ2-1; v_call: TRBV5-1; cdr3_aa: CASSVAGSSYNEQFF; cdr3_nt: TGCGCCAGCAGTGTAGCGGGGAGCTCCTACAATGAGCAGTTCTTC
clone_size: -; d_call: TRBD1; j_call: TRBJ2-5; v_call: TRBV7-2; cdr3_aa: CASSRSGTGQETQYF; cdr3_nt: TGTGCCAGCAGCCGCAGCGGGACAGGGCAAGAGACCCAGTACTTC
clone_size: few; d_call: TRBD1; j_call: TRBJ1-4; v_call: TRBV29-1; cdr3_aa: CSVEFGAGGEGKLFF; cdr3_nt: TGCAGCGTTGAATTTGGGGCAGGGGGCGAGGGAAAACTGTTTTTT
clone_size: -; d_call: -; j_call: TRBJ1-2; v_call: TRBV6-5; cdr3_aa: CASTLDRPYGYTF; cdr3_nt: TGTGCCAGCACCCTTGACAGACCCTATGGCTACACCTTC
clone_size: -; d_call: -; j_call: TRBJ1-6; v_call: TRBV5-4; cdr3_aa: CASSSGAAGSYNSPLHF; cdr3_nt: TGTGCCAGCAGCTCAGGGGCAGCTGGCTCCTATAATTCACCCCTCCACTTT
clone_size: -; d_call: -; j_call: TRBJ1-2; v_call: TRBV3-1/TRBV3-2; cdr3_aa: CASSQDLRVDGYTF; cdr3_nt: TGTGCCAGCAGCCAAGATCTAAGGGTAGATGGCTACACCTTC
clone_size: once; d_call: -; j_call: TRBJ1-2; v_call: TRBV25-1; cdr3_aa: CASSEPGGHYGYTF; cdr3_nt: TGTGCCAGCAGTGAGCCGGGCGGGCACTATGGCTACACCTTC
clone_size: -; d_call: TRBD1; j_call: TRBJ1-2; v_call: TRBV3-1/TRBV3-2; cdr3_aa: CASSQGDRTLGYGYTF; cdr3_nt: TGTGCCAGCAGCCAAGGGGACAGGACCCTAGGCTATGGCTACACCTTC
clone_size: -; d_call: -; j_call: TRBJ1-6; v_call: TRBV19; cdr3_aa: CASSMGTRGSDSPLHF; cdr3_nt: TGTGCCAGTAGTATGGGGACACGAGGCTCGGATTCACCCCTCCACTTT
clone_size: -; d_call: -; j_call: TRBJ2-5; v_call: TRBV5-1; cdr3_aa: CASSLDAFRGHETQYF; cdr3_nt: TGCGCCAGCAGCTTGGATGCTTTTCGGGGGCACGAGACCCAGTACTTC
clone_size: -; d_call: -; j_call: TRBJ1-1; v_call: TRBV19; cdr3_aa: CASRNFGQAFF; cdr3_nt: TGTGCCAGTAGGAACTTCGGGCAGGCTTTCTTT
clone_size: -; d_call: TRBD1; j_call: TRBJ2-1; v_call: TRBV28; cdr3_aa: CASSRTGGGQDEQFF; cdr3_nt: TGTGCCAGCAGTCGGACAGGGGGCGGTCAGGATGAGCAGTTCTTC
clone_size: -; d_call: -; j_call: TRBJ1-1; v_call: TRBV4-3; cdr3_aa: CASSQDPQGSEAFF; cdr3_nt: TGCGCCAGCAGCCAAGATCCACAGGGCAGTGAAGCTTTCTTT
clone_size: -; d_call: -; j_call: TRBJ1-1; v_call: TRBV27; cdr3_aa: CASSSVNTEAFF; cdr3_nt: TGTGCCAGCAGTTCGGTGAACACTGAAGCTTTCTTT
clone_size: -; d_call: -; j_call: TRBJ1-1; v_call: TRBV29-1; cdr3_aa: CSVEGTDTEAFF; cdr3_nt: TGCAGCGTTGAGGGGACGGACACTGAAGCTTTCTTT
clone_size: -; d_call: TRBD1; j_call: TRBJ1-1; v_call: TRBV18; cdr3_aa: CASSPGQTNTEAFF; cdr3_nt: TGTGCCAGCTCACCGGGACAGACGAACACTGAAGCTTTCTTT
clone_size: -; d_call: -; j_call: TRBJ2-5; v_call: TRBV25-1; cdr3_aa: CASSLDYLGTQYF; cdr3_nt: TGTGCCAGCAGCCTAGACTACTTGGGGACCCAGTACTTC
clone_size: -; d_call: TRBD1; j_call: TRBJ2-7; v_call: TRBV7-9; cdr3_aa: CASSPRGPDEQYF; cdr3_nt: TGTGCCAGCAGCCCCAGGGGGCCGGACGAGCAGTACTTC
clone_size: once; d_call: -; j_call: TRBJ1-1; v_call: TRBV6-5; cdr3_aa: CASRTTQGVTEAFF; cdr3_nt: TGTGCCAGCAGAACCACACAGGGTGTGACTGAAGCTTTCTTT
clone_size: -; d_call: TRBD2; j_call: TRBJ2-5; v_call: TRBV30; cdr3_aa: CACSIGAGGPQETQYF; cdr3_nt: TGTGCCTGCAGTATTGGAGCGGGGGGGCCCCAAGAGACCCAGTACTTC
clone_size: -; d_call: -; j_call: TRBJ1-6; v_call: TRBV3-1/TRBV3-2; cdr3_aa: CASSQDRAGGALHF; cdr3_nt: TGTGCCAGCAGCCAAGACCGGGCCGGGGGAGCCCTCCACTTT
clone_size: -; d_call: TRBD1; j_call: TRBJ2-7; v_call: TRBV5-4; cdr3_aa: CASTPAPGQSSYEQYF; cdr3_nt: TGTGCCAGCACCCCCGCACCGGGACAGAGCTCCTACGAGCAGTACTTC
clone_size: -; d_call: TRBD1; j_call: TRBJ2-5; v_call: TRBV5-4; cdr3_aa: CASSLGGGQGAGETQYF; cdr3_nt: TGTGCCAGCAGCTTGGGCGGGGGACAGGGGGCAGGAGAGACCCAGTACTTC
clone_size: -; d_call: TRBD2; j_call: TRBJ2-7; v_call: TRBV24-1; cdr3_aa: CATRSGTSGGRYEQYF; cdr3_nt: TGTGCCACCAGAAGCGGGACTAGCGGGGGCCGCTACGAGCAGTACTTC
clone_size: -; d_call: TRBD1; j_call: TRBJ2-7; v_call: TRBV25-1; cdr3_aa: CASMRTGRYEQYF; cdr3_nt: TGTGCCAGCATGAGGACAGGGCGGTACGAGCAGTACTTC